The present entry profiles one TCR beta chain with its context. These data originate in a study of blood T cell repertoires in COVID-19. Background on the study: Sources were T cells, B-cell-depleted T cells, or PBMCs; the material itself was cDNA or gDNA.

TCRdb's copy holds only in-frame clones and misses some; the assay was immunoSEQ multiplex PCR. This table has around 110,000 clones, about four fifths appearing once. CDR3 size: 14 residues. Trimming took off 3 bases at V and 2 bases at J, with 10 bases between the two ends. CDR1 and CDR2 from the germline V gene are KGHSH and LQKENI. This receptor was obtained from a woman in her fifties or sixties with acute or convalescent COVID-19. The gene calls are TRBV18 and TRBJ2-5, with D possibly being TRBD2 (5 bases). The sequenced material came from peripheral blood. In DNA form, the CDR3 reads TGTGCCAGCTCACCTTATGGACTGCAAGAGACCCAGTACTTC. Residues: CASSPYGLQETQYF.